This TCR beta chain was profiled in a study of T cells after yellow fever vaccination. Study details: Fractions of limited cellularity were prepared by means of SMART-Seq v4 Ultra Low Input.

A note on this clonotype: What it recognizes is unknown.

In making TCR cDNA, 5'RACE template switching added a universal primer site and UMIs to it. TCRdb re-analysed the 5' RACE reads in MiXCR, keeping a single row per CDR3 protein. The sample carries a few hundred thousand distinct CDR3 sequences, around 13% recorded once. Study outcomes and limitations: CD4 and CD8 compartments shared a small share of clonotypes.

V was shortened by 4 bases and J by 8 bases, with 5 bases between the two germline ends. CDR1 is DFQATT, CDR2 SNEGSKA, per germline (reference sequence). This CDR3 has 10 amino acids. The receptor was isolated from a man between 18 and 35 years old who received the YFV17D yellow fever vaccine. The sample consisted of CD4+ T cells sorted from PBMCs, taken 15 days after the yellow fever booster vaccination. The rearrangement joins TRBV20-1 to TRBJ1-4; D is undetermined. The CDR3 DNA sequence: TGCAGTGCTAAGCGGGAAAAACTGTTTTTT. The encoded protein is CSAKREKLFF.